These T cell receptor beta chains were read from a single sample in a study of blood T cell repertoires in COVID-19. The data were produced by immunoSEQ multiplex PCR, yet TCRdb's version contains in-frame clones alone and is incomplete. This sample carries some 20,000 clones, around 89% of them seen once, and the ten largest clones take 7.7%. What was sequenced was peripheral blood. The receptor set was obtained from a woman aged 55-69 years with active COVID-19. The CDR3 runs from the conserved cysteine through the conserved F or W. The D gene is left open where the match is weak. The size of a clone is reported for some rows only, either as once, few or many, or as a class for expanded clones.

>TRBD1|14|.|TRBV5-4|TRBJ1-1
TGTGCCAGCATCAAAGGGGGCGACGACACTGAAGCTTTCTTT
CASIKGGDDTEAFF
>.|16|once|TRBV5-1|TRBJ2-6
TGCGCCAGCGGCGGTAAGGGGGTTGCTGGGGCCAACGTCCTGACTTTC
CASGGKGVAGANVLTF
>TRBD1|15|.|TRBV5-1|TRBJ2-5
TGCGCCAGCAGCTCACAGGGGTTTTGGCAAGAGACCCAGTACTTC
CASSSQGFWQETQYF
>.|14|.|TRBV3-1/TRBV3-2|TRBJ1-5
TGTGCCAGCAGCCAAGTAAATAGCAATCAGCCCCAGCATTTT
CASSQVNSNQPQHF
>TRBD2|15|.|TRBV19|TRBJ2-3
TGTGCCAGTAGGAAAACTAGCGGGGTTACAGATACGCAGTATTTT
CASRKTSGVTDTQYF
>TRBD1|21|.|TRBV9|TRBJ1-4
TGTGCCAGCAGCCCAGAGAGCCGGGACAGGGGTCTTTCTTCAACTAATGAAAAACTGTTTTTT
CASSPESRDRGLSSTNEKLFF
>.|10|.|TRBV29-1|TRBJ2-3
TGCAGCGTGAGAGAAGATACGCAGTATTTT
CSVREDTQYF
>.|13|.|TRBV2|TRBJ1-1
TGTGCCAGCAGTGTGCGGGTTTACACTGAAGCTTTCTTT
CASSVRVYTEAFF
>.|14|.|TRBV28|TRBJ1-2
TGTGCCAGCAGTGAAGACAGCTATAACTATGGCTACACCTTC
CASSEDSYNYGYTF
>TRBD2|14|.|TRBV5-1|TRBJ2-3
TGCGCCAGCAGCTTGGAACCGACTAGCGGTGAGCAGTATTTT
CASSLEPTSGEQYF
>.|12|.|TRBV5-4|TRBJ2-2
TGTGCCAGCAGCTCCTCCCCCGGGGAGCTGTTTTTT
CASSSSPGELFF
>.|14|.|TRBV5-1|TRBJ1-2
TGCGCCAGCAGCTTGGGACAGGCTAACTATGGCTACACCTTC
CASSLGQANYGYTF
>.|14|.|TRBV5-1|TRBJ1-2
TGCGCCAGCAGCCCTGAAACGGTAAACTATGGCTACACCTTC
CASSPETVNYGYTF
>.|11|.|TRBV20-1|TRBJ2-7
TGCAGTGCTAGACAAACCTACGAGCAGTACTTC
CSARQTYEQYF
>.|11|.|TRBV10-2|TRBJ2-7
TGCGCCAGCAGTGACCACTACGAGCAGTACTTC
CASSDHYEQYF
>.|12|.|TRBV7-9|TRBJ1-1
TGTGCCAGCAGCACGGGTGGACTTGAAGCTTTCTTT
CASSTGGLEAFF
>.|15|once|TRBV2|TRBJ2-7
TGTGCCAGCAGTGAAGGACAGGTTGTCTCCTACGAGCAGTACTTC
CASSEGQVVSYEQYF
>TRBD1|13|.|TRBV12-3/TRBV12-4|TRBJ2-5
TGTGCCAGCAGTTGGGACAGGGAAGAGACCCAGTACTTC
CASSWDREETQYF
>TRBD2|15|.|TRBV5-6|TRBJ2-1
TGTGCCAGCAGCCATAGCGGGGGGGCCCACAATGAGCAGTTCTTC
CASSHSGGAHNEQFF
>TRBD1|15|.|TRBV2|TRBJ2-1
TGTGCCAGCAGCCCCGGGACAGGGAGCTACAATGAGCAGTTCTTC
CASSPGTGSYNEQFF
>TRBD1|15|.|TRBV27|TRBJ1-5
TGTGCCAGCAGTCCTAGACAGGGTTGGAATCAGCCCCAGCATTTT
CASSPRQGWNQPQHF
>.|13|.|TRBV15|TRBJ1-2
TGTGCCACCAGCAGCCTAGGGGCAGATGGCTACACCTTC
CATSSLGADGYTF
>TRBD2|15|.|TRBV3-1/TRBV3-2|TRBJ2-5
TGTGCCAGCAGCCAAGCGGGGGGTAACCAAGAGACCCAGTACTTC
CASSQAGGNQETQYF
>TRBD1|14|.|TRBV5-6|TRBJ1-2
TGTGCCAGCAGCCCGGACAGGGTCGGCTATGGCTACACCTTC
CASSPDRVGYGYTF
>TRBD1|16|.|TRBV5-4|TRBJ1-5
TGTGCCAGCAGCTTGGGGGGACAGGGGGCTAATCAGCCCCAGCATTTT
CASSLGGQGANQPQHF
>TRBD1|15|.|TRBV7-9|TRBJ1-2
TGTGCCAGCAGCTATAATGGACAGGTTGGGAGCGGCTACACCTTC
CASSYNGQVGSGYTF
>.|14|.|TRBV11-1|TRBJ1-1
TGTGCCAGCAGCTTAGGACAGAGGAACACTGAAGCTTTCTTT
CASSLGQRNTEAFF